These 26 T cell receptor beta chains came from one sample sequenced in a study of OX40 agonist ivuxolimab in advanced cancers. Libraries were prepared by immunoSEQ multiplex PCR; TCRdb keeps only in-frame clonotypes and omits some of them. Of 70,000 to 85,000 clones detected, 70% to 90% appear once; the ten largest clones hold about 0.89%. Source: CD4+ or CD8+ T cells sorted from blood, taken in a trial of the OX40 agonist ivuxolimab. Source of these receptors: an adult with an advanced solid tumor such as melanoma, head and neck, liver or kidney cancer.

The chain uses TRBV4-3 and TRBJ2-1; 8 nucleotides match TRBD2. CDR1 and CDR2 (germline): LGHNA, YSLEER. The V segment lost 0 bases and the J segment 9 bases; nucleotides outside the gene matches: 22. The CDR3 contains 20 residues. For the CDR3, the DNA is TGCGCCAGCAGCCAAGATTCCCAAATTGCCGGGCGAGGACTAGCAGTTGAGCAGTTCTTC. Amino acid sequence: CASSQDSQIAGRGLAVEQFF.

The chain is built from TRBV19 and TRBJ1-5; maybe TRBD1 (5 bases). The length of the CDR3 is 11 residues. Trimming shortened V by 9 bases and J by 10 bases, and 13 bases separated the two germline ends. CDR1 is LNHDA, CDR2 SQIVND, per germline (reference sequence). CDR3 DNA sequence: TGTGCCAGCAGGGAGTTTGGCCCCCAGCATTTT. Translated, it gives CASREFGPQHF.

The rearrangement joins TRBV5-1 to TRBJ2-1, with 10 bases identical to TRBD1. The V segment lost 6 bases and the J segment 8 bases; nucleotides outside the gene matches: 11. Germline loops: CDR1 SGHRS, CDR2 YFSETQ. The CDR3 sequence is 15 residues long. CDR3 coding DNA: TGCGCCAGCAACCGACAGGGGGCGTCGATGGATGAGCAGTTCTTC. This gives the protein CASNRQGASMDEQFF.

V is TRBV6-1 and J is TRBJ2-3, with D tentatively TRBD1 (6 bases). CDR1 and CDR2 (germline): MNHNS, SASEGT. Trimming pared 4 bases from V and 10 bases from J, leaving 18 bases between. The CDR3 length is 14 residues. CDR3 residues: CASSGVGGPGSQYF. In DNA, the CDR3 is TGTGCCAGCAGTGGAGTAGGGGGTCCCGGGTCGCAGTATTTT.

V gene TRBV6-6 combines with J gene TRBJ1-1; D remains unclear. V dropped 0 bases and J dropped 3 bases, with 14 bases sitting between them. This CDR3 region has 16 residues. The germline CDR1 and CDR2 sequences are MNHNY and SVGAGI (reference sequence). The DNA of the CDR3 is TGTGCCAGCAGTTACTCGTTCACGAGAGGTGACACTGAAGCTTTCTTT. Translating it yields CASSYSFTRGDTEAFF.

This CDR3 reads CASSHLGTGSYNEQFF. CDR3 nucleotide sequence: TGTGCCAGCAGCCACCTTGGGACAGGGTCCTACAATGAGCAGTTCTTC. V and J are TRBV7-9 and TRBJ2-1; TRBD1 matches at 9 bases. The CDR3 consists of 16 residues. V lost 5 bases and J lost 1; bases outside the gene matches: 6. From germline, CDR1 is SEHNR and CDR2 FQNEAQ (reference sequence).

The chain couples TRBV25-1 to TRBJ2-1, with a weak D call TRBD1 (5 bases). V shed 10 bases and J shed 4 bases, with 14 bases lying between them. Per the germline V gene, CDR1 is MGHDK and CDR2 is SYGVNS. This CDR3 is 13 amino acids long. The CDR3 region is CATGAPAYNEQFF. DNA for the CDR3: TGTGCCACTGGGGCACCCGCTTACAATGAGCAGTTCTTC.

The rearrangement joins TRBV5-6 to TRBJ1-2, with D possibly matching TRBD1 (5 bases). V was trimmed by 4 bases and J by 3 bases, leaving 16 bases between them. The CDR3 length is 15 residues. Germline-derived CDR1 and CDR2 are SGHDT and YYEEEE. The CDR3 bases are TGTGCCAGCAGCGGCGCGGAGGGGATCTACTATGGCTACACCTTC. Protein sequence: CASSGAEGIYYGYTF.

The chain couples TRBV6-1 to TRBJ2-7; 8 nucleotides line up with TRBD1. The CDR3 is 12 residues long. The V and J ends lost 10 bases and 6 bases, in that order; junction bases with no gene match: 8. Germline CDR1 and CDR2: MNHNS and SASEGT. The CDR3: CATDSDRVEQYF. CDR3 nucleotides: TGTGCCACCGATTCGGACAGGGTCGAGCAGTACTTC.

This rearrangement joins TRBV11-2 to TRBJ2-5, with D possibly TRBD2 on 6 matching bases. This CDR3 has 15 amino acids. From germline, CDR1 is SGHAT and CDR2 FQNNGV. The V end was cut by 1 base, the J end by 1 base, with 10 bases between. The DNA for the CDR3 is TGTGCCAGCAGCTTAGGCAGCGGGTCCCAAGAGACCCAGTACTTC. Translated, it gives CASSLGSGSQETQYF.

The chain combines TRBV5-4 with TRBJ2-3, with TRBD2 matching 7 bases. Trimming took 4 bases from V and 0 from J; bases not matched to a gene: 8. Per germline, CDR1 SGHNT and CDR2 YYREEE (reference sequence). The CDR3 runs to 16 residues. CDR3 sequence (DNA): TGTGCCAGCAGCGCCGTTCCGGGACTAAGCACAGATACGCAGTATTTT. Translating it yields CASSAVPGLSTDTQYF.

The V call is TRBV13, the J call TRBJ2-5; 12 bases map to TRBD2. The V gene end was trimmed by 5 bases and the J gene end by 4 bases; junction bases not matched to a gene: 5. Germline V gives CDR1 PRHDT, CDR2 FYEKMQ (reference sequence). This CDR3 has 15 amino acids. CDR3 in amino acids: CASSTRLAGVETQYF. Here the CDR3 DNA reads TGTGCCAGCAGCACAAGACTAGCGGGAGTAGAGACCCAGTACTTC.

This chain connects TRBV30 to TRBJ2-1; 10 bases agree with TRBD2. The germline V gene encodes CDR1 GTSNPN and CDR2 SVGIG (reference sequence). The CDR3 covers 15 residues. After removal of 4 bases from V and 7 bases from J, the junction contained 10 bases not matched to a gene. CDR3 DNA sequence: TGTGCCTGGACTAGGGCTAGCGGGAGTTTTAATGAGCAGTTCTTC. Translated: CAWTRASGSFNEQFF.

The V and J genes are TRBV7-2 and TRBJ1-5; 9 positions match TRBD1. CDR3 length equals 17 residues. The J segment lost 0 bases and the V segment lost 5 bases, leaving 8 bases of the junction unmatched. Germline CDR1 is SGHTA and CDR2 is FQGNSA. As DNA, the CDR3 is TGTGCCAGCAGCAGGGACAGGGAATTCTATAGCAATCAGCCCCAGCATTTT. Translation gives CASSRDREFYSNQPQHF.

The V call is TRBV19, the J call TRBJ2-3; tentatively, D is TRBD1 or TRBD2 (5 bases each). Germline V gene sequence: CDR1 LNHDA, CDR2 SQIVND (reference sequence). Trimming pared 2 bases from V and 2 bases from J, leaving 20 bases between. The CDR3 covers 18 residues. CDR3 nucleotides: TGTGCCAGTAGTATATGGTGGCCGGGGCCCGACGCCACAGATACGCAGTATTTT. Its protein product is CASSIWWPGPDATDTQYF.

The chain carries TRBV11-2 and TRBJ1-1, with D tentatively TRBD1 (5 bases). Deletions cut 6 bases from V and 4 bases from J, with 21 bases between. CDR1 is SGHAT and CDR2 is FQNNGV in the germline V gene. The CDR3 consists of 16 residues. The CDR3 region is CASSPLGGVGSTEAFF. Written as DNA, the CDR3 is TGTGCCAGCAGTCCTCTGGGGGGAGTTGGGAGCACTGAAGCTTTCTTT.

V and J are TRBV7-6 and TRBJ1-2; weak D call: TRBD1 (5 bases). V shed 5 bases and J shed 6 bases, with 16 bases lying between them. The CDR3 covers 14 residues. Germline CDR1 SGHVS, CDR2 FNYEAQ. The DNA for the CDR3 is TGTGCCAGCAGCGTGGGACCCCTAGGGGATGGCTACACCTTC. Translating gives CASSVGPLGDGYTF.

This chain links TRBV25-1 with TRBJ1-2; D is uncertain. The CDR3 runs to 10 residues. V lost 5 bases and J 8 bases, leaving 6 bases between the germline ends. In germline, CDR1 is MGHDK, CDR2 SYGVNS. CDR3 protein: CASSYDGYTF. CDR3 DNA: TGTGCCAGCAGTTACGACGGCTACACCTTC.

The rearrangement links TRBV6-5 to TRBJ1-2; D gene ambiguous. This CDR3 has 15 amino acids. V was cut by 2 bases and J by 0 bases, with 10 bases left in between. Germline loops: CDR1 MNHEY, CDR2 SVGAGI. This CDR3 is CASSYTETPNYGYTF. The CDR3, as DNA: TGTGCCAGCAGTTACACCGAAACACCTAACTATGGCTACACCTTC.

This clone has a single count. The genes are TRBV18 and TRBJ2-5; D unresolved. The last part of the DNA fits TRBJ2-7 better; the J call may be wrong. From germline, CDR1 is KGHSH and CDR2 LQKENI. The length of the CDR3 is 11 residues. The CDR3 region is CASSPNYEQYF. DNA of the CDR3: TGTGCCAGCTCACCCAACTACGAGCAGTACTTC.

This rearrangement joins TRBV5-4 to TRBJ1-5; 7 bases are shared with TRBD1. The germline V gene encodes CDR1 SGHNT and CDR2 YYREEE (reference sequence). This CDR3 is 13 amino acids long. The V and J ends lost 7 bases and 5 bases, in that order; junction bases with no gene match: 6. The CDR3 bases are TGTGCCAGCCAACAGGGGCCCGATCAGCCCCAGCATTTT. Translating it yields CASQQGPDQPQHF.

The chain has TRBV7-9 and TRBJ1-2, with 9 bases matching TRBD1. Germline trimming cut 5 bases from V and 5 bases from J; bases unmatched to any gene: 9. The CDR3 has 15 residues. Germline V gives CDR1 SEHNR, CDR2 FQNEAQ (reference sequence). CDR3 sequence: CASSRSGTGRYGYTF. In nucleotides, the CDR3 is TGTGCCAGCAGCCGTTCCGGGACAGGGAGGTATGGCTACACCTTC.

V is TRBV18 and J is TRBJ2-5; tentatively, D is TRBD1 (6 bases). Germline CDR1 reads KGHSH; CDR2 reads LQKENI. V was cut by 3 bases and J by 3 bases, with 8 bases left in between. The CDR3 runs 13 residues. The CDR3 reads CASSPYREETQYF. DNA of the CDR3: TGTGCCAGCTCACCTTACAGGGAAGAGACCCAGTACTTC.

The chain links TRBV11-3 to TRBJ1-1; D gene uncertain. The CDR3 is 15 amino acids. CDR1 is SGHNT and CDR2 is YENEEA in the germline V gene. Trimming took 0 bases from V and 1 from J, leaving 9 bases between them. CDR3 residues: CASSLDSGGNTEAFF. CDR3 in DNA: TGTGCCAGCAGCTTAGACTCAGGAGGGAACACTGAAGCTTTCTTT.

This chain uses TRBV5-5 with TRBJ2-5, with D maybe TRBD2 (6 bases). CDR3 length: 13 residues. The V gene's germline CDR1 is SGHKS and CDR2 YYEKEE (reference sequence). The V gene lost 4 bases and the J gene lost 5 bases, with 12 bases spanning the gap. The DNA for the CDR3 is TGTGCCAGCAGCATGCGGGATATGGAGACCCAGTACTTC. Its protein product is CASSMRDMETQYF.

The chain joins TRBV7-2 to TRBJ2-1, with D possibly being TRBD1 (5 bases). CDR1 and CDR2 from the germline V gene are SGHTA and FQGNSA. V lost 5 bases, J lost 3 bases, and 8 bases lay in between. The CDR3 is made up of 13 amino acids. The CDR3 protein is CASSKTGYNEQFF. The CDR3, as DNA: TGTGCCAGCAGCAAAACAGGCTACAATGAGCAGTTCTTC.